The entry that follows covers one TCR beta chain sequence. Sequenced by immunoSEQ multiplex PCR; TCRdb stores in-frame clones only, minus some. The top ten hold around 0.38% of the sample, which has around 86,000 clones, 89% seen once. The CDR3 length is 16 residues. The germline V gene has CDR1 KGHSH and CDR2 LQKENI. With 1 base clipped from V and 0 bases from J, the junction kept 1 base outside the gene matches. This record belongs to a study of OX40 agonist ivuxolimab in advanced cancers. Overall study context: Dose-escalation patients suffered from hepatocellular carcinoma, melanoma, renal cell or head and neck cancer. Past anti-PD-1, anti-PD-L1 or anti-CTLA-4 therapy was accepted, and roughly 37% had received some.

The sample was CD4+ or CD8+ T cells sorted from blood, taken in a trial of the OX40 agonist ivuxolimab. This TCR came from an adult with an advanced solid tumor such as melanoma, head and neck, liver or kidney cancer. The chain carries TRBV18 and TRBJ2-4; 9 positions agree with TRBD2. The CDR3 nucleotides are TGTGCCAGCTCACCACAGCGGGAGGTAGCCAAAAACATTCAGTACTTC. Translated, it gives CASSPQREVAKNIQYF.